This T cell receptor beta chain was found in a study of radiotherapy plus CTLA-4 blockade in lung cancer. The study, taken as a whole, reports: In blood, TCR clones derived from the tumor expanded after radiotherapy plus ipilimumab.

Assay: immunoSEQ multiplex PCR; the TCRdb copy retains only in-frame clones and omits some. The sample comprises some 87,000 clones, over 75% of which are singletons, and 13% to 15% rests with the top ten. The CDR3 length is 14 residues. V shed 3 bases and J shed 8 bases, with 17 bases lying between them. Germline CDR1 reads SGHKS; CDR2 reads YYEKEE (reference sequence). Turning to this clone: The antigen is not known.

The chain recombines TRBV5-5 with TRBJ1-2; D remains unclear. This material consisted of peripheral blood, taken from a patient treated with radiotherapy plus ipilimumab. The source of this sequence is a human donor with non-small cell lung cancer that progressed on radiotherapy plus ipilimumab. This CDR3 is CASSSRVRGDGYTF. The CDR3 region has the DNA TGTGCCAGCAGCTCCCGGGTCCGAGGTGACGGCTACACCTTC.